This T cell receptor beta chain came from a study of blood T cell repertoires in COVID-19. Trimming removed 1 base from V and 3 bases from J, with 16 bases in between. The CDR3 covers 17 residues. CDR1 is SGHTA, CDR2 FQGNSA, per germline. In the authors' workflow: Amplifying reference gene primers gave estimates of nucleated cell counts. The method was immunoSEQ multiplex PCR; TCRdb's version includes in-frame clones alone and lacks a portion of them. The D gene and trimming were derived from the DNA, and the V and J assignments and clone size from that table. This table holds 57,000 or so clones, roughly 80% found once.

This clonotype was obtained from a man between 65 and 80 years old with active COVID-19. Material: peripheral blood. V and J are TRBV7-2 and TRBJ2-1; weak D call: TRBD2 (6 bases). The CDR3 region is CASSLGMLLASYNEQFF. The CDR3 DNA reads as TGTGCCAGCAGCTTAGGTATGCTACTAGCTAGCTACAATGAGCAGTTCTTC.